This TCR beta chain stems from a study of graft-versus-host responses after intestinal transplantation. About the research overall: Recipients were all induced with anti-thymocyte globulin, then given tacrolimus and steroids for around three years.

This clone was seen a single time. As yet, its antigen is unknown. Clones were read by immunoSEQ multiplex PCR, and TCRdb kept only the in-frame ones, dropping some. The sample comprises about 70,000 clones, approximately 94% of which are singletons, and 0.53% rests with the top ten. CDR3 length equals 18 residues. This receptor was obtained from a human donor who received an intestinal transplant. This specimen was unstimulated CD8+ T cells sorted from spleen or lymph node cells, taken before intestinal transplant. The chain has TRBV21-1 and TRBJ1-5; TRBD1, as called in the table, went unchecked against the DNA. TRBV21-1 is given as a pseudogene. In DNA form, the CDR3 reads TGTGCCAGCAGCGAAAGGGGACAGGGGCGGAGGAGCAATCAGCCCCAGCATTTT. Translating it yields CASSERGQGRRSNQPQHF.